This TCR beta chain was sequenced during a study of blood T cells in healthy people across ages. Primers used in a second PCR of roughly 7 to 12 cycles were a sample-barcoded 5' primer and a J-beta primer mix. Sequencing yielded, for each sample, at least 3 million paired-end reads carrying CDR3. Each CDR3 protein gets one entry after TCRdb re-called the 5' RACE reads with MiXCR. The sample lists 540,000 or so distinct CDR3 sequences, around 24% seen once, with 7.5% to 9% in the top ten. This clonotype was picked up a small number of times. What it binds is unknown. Study outcomes and limitations: TCR beta diversity, measured per million T cells, fell in a roughly linear way with age. Researchers said unsorted PBMCs prevented a conclusive naive versus antigen-experienced comparison.

The CDR3 contains 14 residues. The germline CDR1 and CDR2 sequences are LNHDA and SQIVND (reference sequence). V lost 6 bases and J 4 bases, leaving 15 bases between the germline ends. This same sample was also taken into another study, of T cells of mothers and their children. This second study says: A few healthy Caucasian mothers served as donors, and their six children did as well.

This receptor was identified in a boy younger than 18 in good health. The rearrangement uses TRBV19 and TRBJ2-5; a possible D gene is TRBD1 (5 bases). Sample: blood. The CDR3, as DNA: TGTGCCAGTAGCCGCCAGGGTTCCTCAGAGACCCAGTACTTC. Amino acid sequence: CASSRQGSSETQYF.